Below, 24 T cell receptor beta chains from the same sample are listed, as sequenced in a study of blood T cell repertoires in COVID-19. Sequencing used immunoSEQ multiplex PCR; TCRdb keeps in-frame clones, though not all of them. The repertoire includes about 200,000 clones, about 88% of them detected once, and over 2.5% sits in the top ten. The source material was peripheral blood. The receptors shown here come from a man aged 60 to 69 with acute or convalescent COVID-19.

CDR3 coding DNA: TGCGCCAGCAGGGAACTAGCGGGTAGCACAGATACGCAGTATTTT. This gives the protein CASRELAGSTDTQYF. The V and J genes are TRBV10-2 and TRBJ2-3; 9 nucleotides align to TRBD2. The CDR3 is 15 amino acids. Germline assignment: CDR1 WSHSY and CDR2 SAAADI. J lost 0 bases, V lost 6 bases, and 4 bases had no gene match.

In this sample, this clone turned up once. The gene calls are TRBV5-8 and TRBJ1-4; 7 bases are a match to TRBD1. Per the germline V gene, CDR1 is SGHTS and CDR2 is YDEGEE. The CDR3 totals 16 residues. J gave up 1 base and V 2 bases, and 5 bases lay outside the gene matches. CDR3 DNA: TGTGCCAGCAGCTTAGGGGGCTGGGGAACTAATGAAAAACTGTTTTTT. Amino acids: CASSLGGWGTNEKLFF. Full variable domain (rest looked up from reference TRBV5-8 and TRBJ1-4): EAGVTQSPTHLIKTRGQQATLRCSPISGHTSVYWYQQALGLGLQFLLWYDEGEERNRGNFPPRFSGRQFPNYSSELNVNALELEDSALYLCASSLGGWGTNEKLFFGSGTQLSVL.

The chain couples TRBV5-4 to TRBJ1-1; D possibly corresponds to TRBD1 (6 bases). The germline CDR1 and CDR2 sequences are SGHNT and YYREEE (reference sequence). V lost 4 bases and J lost 8, with 18 bases in between. This CDR3 contains 14 residues. CDR3: CASSTQGRKAEAFF. The CDR3, as DNA: TGTGCCAGCAGCACACAGGGCCGAAAAGCCGAAGCTTTCTTT.

The chain has TRBV5-4 and TRBJ2-1; TRBD2 aligns across 8 bases. Looked up from germline, CDR1 is SGHNT and CDR2 is YYREEE (reference sequence). The CDR3 consists of 16 residues. V trimming: 4 bases; J trimming: 4 bases; junction bases outside the gene matches: 10. The CDR3 sequence: CASSQAAGGPYNEQFF. CDR3 nucleotides: TGTGCCAGCAGCCAGGCGGCGGGGGGCCCTTACAATGAGCAGTTCTTC.

The DNA of the CDR3 is TGCGCCAGCAGTGAGCTAGCGGGGGGGGGTGAGCAGTACTTC. This gives the protein CASSELAGGGEQYF. The V call is TRBV10-1, the J call TRBJ2-7; 12 bases map to TRBD2. V was clipped by 2 bases and J by 7 bases; unmatched bases: 3. The germline gives CDR1 WNHNN, CDR2 SYGVQD (reference sequence). The CDR3 totals 14 residues.

V usage is TRBV7-2 and J usage is TRBJ2-7, with D perhaps matching TRBD1 (5 bases). This CDR3 contains 13 residues. Germline assignment: CDR1 SGHTA and CDR2 FQGNSA. The germline V and J ends were trimmed by 5 bases and 4 bases, with 12 bases remaining between them. The CDR3 coding sequence is TGTGCCAGCAGCCTAACCGGACATTACGAGCAGTACTTC. Amino acid sequence: CASSLTGHYEQYF.

The chain combines TRBV27 with TRBJ1-2; the D gene is possibly TRBD1 (6 bases). Looked up from germline, CDR1 is MNHEY and CDR2 is SMNVEV (reference sequence). V shed 5 bases and J shed 1 base, with 20 bases lying between them. The CDR3 loop spans 17 amino acids. The CDR3 nucleotides are TGTGCCAGCAGTCCGCCGCGGCTGACAGGCAGTAACTATGGCTACACCTTC. As protein: CASSPPRLTGSNYGYTF.

This chain connects TRBV9 to TRBJ2-3; TRBD2 aligns across 9 bases. Germline V gives CDR1 SGDLS, CDR2 YYNGEE. CDR3 size: 15 residues. V trimming: 0 bases; J trimming: 7 bases; junction bases outside the gene matches: 6. The DNA of the CDR3 is TGTGCCAGCAGCGTAGGTGATGCGGGGGGGAATACGCAGTATTTT. Translation gives CASSVGDAGGNTQYF.

The chain couples TRBV1 to TRBJ1-1; the DNA was not used to check the table's D call, TRBD1. TRBV1 is an annotated pseudogene. The CDR3 has 14 amino acids. DNA for the CDR3: TGCACCAGCAGCCCCCTACAGGGGAAACCTGAAGCTTTCTTT. Its protein product is CTSSPLQGKPEAFF.

In this sample, this clone turned up once. V usage is TRBV7-9 and J usage is TRBJ2-1; D is possibly TRBD1 (5 bases). CDR1 is SEHNR, CDR2 FQNEAQ, per germline (reference sequence). This CDR3 is built from 14 residues. Deletions cut 0 bases from V and 7 bases from J, with 10 bases between. The CDR3: CASSLAAGLNEQFF. CDR3 coding DNA: TGTGCCAGCAGCTTAGCGGCAGGGTTGAATGAGCAGTTCTTC.

The chain carries TRBV5-4 and TRBJ2-2, with TRBD2 matching 8 bases. Unmatched junction bases numbered 6, after V lost 2 bases and J lost 0 bases. This CDR3 is built from 17 residues. Germline lookup yields CDR1 SGHNT and CDR2 YYREEE (reference sequence). CDR3 amino acids: CASSFRVSGTNTGELFF. The DNA for the CDR3 is TGTGCCAGCAGCTTCCGGGTTAGCGGGACGAACACCGGGGAGCTGTTTTTT. The variable domain in full, completed from reference TRBV5-4 and TRBJ2-2, reads ETGVTQSPTHLIKTRGQQVTLRCSSQSGHNTVSWYQQALGQGPQFIFQYYREEENGRGNFPPRFSGLQFPNYSSELNVNALELDDSALYLCASSFRVSGTNTGELFFGEGSRLTVL.

The chain links TRBV5-5 to TRBJ1-4, with 12 positions matching TRBD1. The V gene's germline CDR1 is SGHKS and CDR2 YYEKEE (reference sequence). The junction had 3 bases not matched to a gene; V was cut back by 4 bases and J by 8 bases. The CDR3 has 14 amino acids. The CDR3, as DNA: TGTGCCAGCAGCGACGGGACAGGGGGCGAAAAACTGTTTTTT. It yields the protein CASSDGTGGEKLFF.

The table lists this clone with a count of one. The chain joins TRBV5-1 to TRBJ1-4; 9 nucleotides match TRBD1. Trimming at V came to 4 bases and at J to 5 bases, leaving 6 bases not matched to a gene. The CDR3 spans 15 residues. Germline V gives CDR1 SGHRS, CDR2 YFSETQ. CDR3 sequence: CASSRGTGRNEKLFF. CDR3 bases: TGCGCCAGCAGCAGGGGGACAGGGAGAAATGAAAAACTGTTTTTT.

DNA for the CDR3: TGTGCCAGTAGCCTGGGGGGGCCGTCTGAAAAACTGTTTTTT. Amino acids: CASSLGGPSEKLFF. The chain recombines TRBV19 with TRBJ1-4; perhaps TRBD1 as D (6 bases). With 6 bases removed from V and 7 bases from J, the gap between germline ends came to 15 bases. The CDR3 has 14 amino acids. CDR1 LNHDA and CDR2 SQIVND come from the germline V gene (reference sequence).

Here the CDR3 DNA reads TGTGCCAGCAGCCCCCGGACAGGGGGGAACACTGAAGCTTTCTTT. Translating it yields CASSPRTGGNTEAFF. The genes are TRBV11-2 and TRBJ1-1, with 10 nucleotides matching TRBD1. The CDR3 is 15 residues long. The germline gives CDR1 SGHAT, CDR2 FQNNGV. The J segment lost 1 base and the V segment lost 5 bases, leaving 4 bases of the junction unmatched.

This clone showed up just a few times. The chain joins TRBV19 to TRBJ2-1; 7 bases map to TRBD2. The CDR3 totals 16 residues. In germline, CDR1 is LNHDA, CDR2 SQIVND (reference sequence). The ends lost 3 bases at V and 5 bases at J; junction bases unmatched: 10. CDR3 bases: TGTGCCAGTAGTATTCCTAGCGGTGCCTGGGACAATGAGCAGTTCTTC. Residues: CASSIPSGAWDNEQFF. The entire variable domain, with the rest obtained from reference TRBV19 and TRBJ2-1, is as follows: DGGITQSPKYLFRKEGQNVTLSCEQNLNHDAMYWYRQDPGQGLRLIYYSQIVNDFQKGDIAEGYSVSREKKESFPLTVTSAQKNPTAFYLCASSIPSGAWDNEQFFGPGTRLTVL.

V and J are TRBV6-4 and TRBJ1-6, with 9 positions matching TRBD1. Germline V gene data show CDR1 as MRHNA and CDR2 as SNTAGT. V dropped 8 bases and J dropped 9; count of bases not matched to a gene: 5. The CDR3 consists of 13 residues. The CDR3 is CASRDRDSSPLHF. The CDR3 nucleotides are TGTGCCAGCCGGGACAGGGATTCTTCACCCCTCCACTTT.

The CDR3 coding sequence is TGTGCCATCGGAGGGACAGGGGCCAACTACGAGCAGTACTTC. Its protein product is CAIGGTGANYEQYF. This chain uses TRBV10-3 with TRBJ2-7, with 10 bases fitting TRBD1. Trimming cost V 8 bases and J 3 bases; bases outside gene matches: 7. CDR1 and CDR2 (germline): ENHRY, SYGVKD. The CDR3 loop spans 14 amino acids.

This clone was seen just once. This chain joins TRBV7-8 and TRBJ2-5, with D possibly TRBD2 on 7 matching bases. Germline lookup yields CDR1 SGHVS and CDR2 FQNEAQ. This CDR3 has 17 amino acids. The V gene lost 5 bases and the J gene lost 2 bases, with 21 bases spanning the gap. The CDR3 loop reads CASSPVFSRGAQETQYF. The CDR3 DNA is TGTGCCAGCAGCCCCGTTTTCTCTCGGGGGGCACAAGAGACCCAGTACTTC.

The chain combines TRBV27 with TRBJ2-7; 10 bases fit TRBD1. This CDR3 region has 13 residues. Trimming took 5 bases from V and 6 from J; bases not matched to a gene: 4. CDR1 is MNHEY and CDR2 is SMNVEV in the germline V gene (reference sequence). CDR3 loop: CASSPDRGIEQYF. CDR3 in DNA: TGTGCCAGCAGTCCGGACAGGGGGATCGAGCAGTACTTC.

This clone was counted once. This chain connects TRBV11-2 to TRBJ2-3, with TRBD2 identical over 9 bases. This CDR3 comprises 16 residues. Germline values: CDR1 SGHAT, CDR2 FQNNGV. J was trimmed by 2 bases and V by 1 base; bases with no gene match: 4. CDR3: CASSLAAGGTTDTQYF. As DNA, the CDR3 is TGTGCCAGCAGCTTAGCGGCGGGGGGGACCACAGATACGCAGTATTTT. Together with reference TRBV11-2 and TRBJ2-3, the CDR3 gives the full variable domain: EAGVAQSPRYKIIEKRQSVAFWCNPISGHATLYWYQQILGQGPKLLIQFQNNGVVDDSQLPKDRFSAERLKGVDSTLKIQPAKLEDSAVYLCASSLAAGGTTDTQYFGPGTRLTVL.

The rearrangement uses TRBV7-7 and TRBJ2-1, with D perhaps matching TRBD1 (5 bases). Germline assignment: CDR1 SSHAT and CDR2 FNYEAQ (reference sequence). The CDR3 is made up of 14 amino acids. V lost 1 base, J lost 3 bases, and 7 bases lay in between. CDR3 bases: TGTGCCAGCAGCTTAGGGGGCCTCTACAATGAGCAGTTCTTC. This gives the protein CASSLGGLYNEQFF.

The V gene is TRBV27, the J gene TRBJ2-1; 8 nucleotides agree with TRBD2. The trim removed 0 bases at V and 10 bases at J, leaving 17 bases unmatched. Germline V gene lookup returns CDR1 MNHEY and CDR2 SMNVEV (reference sequence). The CDR3 is 18 amino acids. DNA of the CDR3: TGTGCCAGCAGTTTATCGACCCCCGGGGGGACTAGTTTTGTGGAGCAGTTCTTC. Translated: CASSLSTPGGTSFVEQFF.

This clone was seen only a few times. This chain connects TRBV3-1 (or the pseudogene TRBV3-2) to TRBJ2-1; a possible D gene is TRBD1 (5 bases). Per the germline V gene, CDR1 is LGHDT and CDR2 is YNNKEL (reference sequence). The CDR3 is 15 amino acids. Trimming shortened V by 4 bases and J by 0 bases, and 10 bases separated the two germline ends. The CDR3 region has the DNA TGTGCCAGCAGCCTACAGGTCCCCTCCTACAATGAGCAGTTCTTC. This codes for CASSLQVPSYNEQFF.